The present entry profiles one T cell receptor beta chain with its context. Profiles of TCR beta VDJ and CDR3 were generated from a genomic DNA template. TCRdb processed the reads anew with MiXCR; each CDR3 protein has one entry. The sample has 150,000 to 200,000 distinct CDR3 sequences; around 45% are singletons. Trimming cost V 6 bases and J 9 bases, with 15 bases left between them. CDR3 size: 12 residues. The V gene's germline CDR1 is DFQATT and CDR2 SNEGSKA (reference sequence). This sample is drawn from a study of CD8+CD57+ T cells in acquired aplastic anemia. The specimen sequenced was sorted CD4+, CD8+, or CD8+CD57+ T cells (not recorded which) from PBMCs. The chain uses TRBV20-1 and TRBJ2-1, with D possibly matching TRBD2 (7 bases). The clonotype originates from a human donor in good health. This CDR3 reads CSAGGANSEQFF. DNA for the CDR3: TGCAGTGCGGGGGGGGCTAACTCTGAGCAGTTCTTC.